What follows is one T cell receptor (beta chain) and its context. Its antigen is unknown. No per-base quality is available; no much larger clone lies one base away. The sample originates from a study of T cells after yellow fever vaccination (dated by TCRdb to between 2018 and 2021). Broadly, across the study: Libraries from fractions with low cell numbers were prepared with the SMART-Seq v4 Ultra Low Input RNA kit. To follow T-cell clones before and after both primary and booster YFV17D yellow fever vaccination, bulk TCR alpha and beta repertoires underwent longitudinal sequencing. The cohort comprised two healthy male donors, one aged 18 to 30 and one aged 30 to 39 years. Blood was collected at multiple timepoints before and after primary and secondary immunization, and bulk PBMC replicates and cell subsets were isolated. Results and caveats for the whole study, not just this receptor: Because only a couple of donors were included in the study, the extent to which the findings can be generalized is limited. Computational filtering was required because FACS-sorted repertoires could contain abundant contaminating clonotypes from the bulk population. Most clones expanded after primary vaccination (about 95% of CD4 and approximately 86% of CD8) were re-detected after the booster, suggesting that broad memory maintenance occurred. A small fraction of clonotypes showed up in both the CD4 and CD8 compartments, probably as a result of convergent recombination. Compared with the primary T-cell response, the secondary T-cell response was faster but weaker, reaching its peak on day 5 rather than on day 15.

The sequencer listed for this sample is Illumina NovaSeq 6000. TCR cDNA was made using 5'RACE template switching, a step that added a universal primer site and unique molecular identifiers. Priming of cDNA synthesis was performed from both the TCR alpha and TCR beta constant segments. Library amplification involved two PCR steps, and the second step added sample barcodes and sequencing adapters. Sequencing of the libraries was done on either Illumina HiSeq 2500 (2x100 bp) or NovaSeq (2x150 bp). On the authors' methods: Reads were demultiplexed and collapsed into UMI consensus sequences with MIGEC, and V(D)J alignment was performed with MiXCR. Vaccine-responding clonotypes were defined with edgeR using replicate PBMC samples, requiring FDR below 0.01 and a log2 fold change above 5 up to day 15. Bulk clonotypes were assigned CD4 or CD8 identity according to which sequenced CD4 or CD8 repertoire held them at higher abundance. Starting from the raw public reads, TCRdb applied fastp trimming at Q25, assembled clones with MiXCR and retained in-frame beta chains. Here each entry gathers all rows of one CDR3 protein and keeps the most common genes and DNA. The V and J calls were determined by TCRdb, not by the authors. The sample data list approximately 330,000 distinct CDR3 sequences, and 4.1% of these were observed just once. The top ten constitute roughly 25% of the sample.

Read against the paper, the sample's treatment or condition label means: live attenuated yellow fever vaccine strain. At each blood-draw timepoint, two biological replicates of bulk PBMCs were obtained. A standard Ficoll-Paque protocol was used to isolate PBMCs from peripheral blood. TriZol was used to extract RNA from bulk PBMCs, CD4 and CD8 fractions, and dextramer-positive and dextramer-negative fractions. Including the terminal cysteine and phenylalanine, the CDR3 comprises 16 residues. Only the CDR3 portion is preserved as DNA: 48 bases, with reading frame beginning at the first base. The V end loses 4 bases and the J end loses 0 bases, and a stretch of 16 bases separates them. Via the germline V gene (reference sequence), CDR1 is SGHNT and CDR2 YYREEE.

The specimen was PBMCs, collected 5 days after the yellow fever booster vaccination. The sequence links TRBV5-4 to TRBJ1-1; matching of 5 bases hints at TRBD1 as the D gene. The source is a man in his late teens or twenties who received the YFV17D yellow fever vaccine. The DNA sequence is as follows: TGTGCCAGCAGCCATGGGAGGGGCATGGTGAACACTGAAGCTTTCTTT. This encodes CASSHGRGMVNTEAFF.